The next 31 T cell receptor beta chains were all read from a single sample in a study of shared clonotypes between healthy human individuals. Produced via immunoSEQ multiplex PCR; TCRdb's table is partial and in-frame only. The top ten hold less than 0.15% of the sample, which has a few million clones, approximately 94% seen once. Material for sequencing was naive CD4+ T cells sorted from blood. Subset of the sample: CD45RA+ positively selected. All receptors derive from a man between 18 and 29 years old in good health.

This clone was recorded only once. The V and J genes are TRBV5-1 and TRBJ1-5; D is possibly TRBD1 (5 bases). V was clipped by 2 bases and J by 2 bases, with 11 bases between them. The CDR3 totals 15 residues. Per the germline V gene, CDR1 is SGHRS and CDR2 is YFSETQ. CDR3 amino acids: CASSLSGVGNQPQHF. DNA of the CDR3: TGCGCCAGCAGCTTATCGGGGGTGGGCAATCAGCCCCAGCATTTT.

Of note for this clone: Other DNA sequences in this specimen translate into the identical CDR3. V and J are TRBV19 and TRBJ1-2; the match to TRBD1 covers 7 bases. The germline gives CDR1 LNHDA, CDR2 SQIVND (reference sequence). The CDR3 sequence is 13 residues long. J gave up 4 bases and V 6 bases, and 5 bases lay outside the gene matches. The CDR3 coding sequence is TGTGCCAGTAGCCGGGACAGACCCTATGGCTACACCTTC. Translating it yields CASSRDRPYGYTF.

This chain joins TRBV10-2 and TRBJ1-4, with 10 positions matching TRBD1. CDR3 length: 18 residues. Germline CDR1 WSHSY, CDR2 SAAADI. V lost 3 bases and J lost 4; bases outside the gene matches: 11. Here the CDR3 reads CASSDYPGQGPFNEKLFF. CDR3 nucleotide sequence: TGCGCCAGCAGTGATTACCCGGGACAGGGGCCCTTTAATGAAAAACTGTTTTTT.

The chain combines TRBV7-9 with TRBJ2-2; D gene uncertain. The germline V gene encodes CDR1 SEHNR and CDR2 FQNEAQ (reference sequence). The CDR3 totals 13 residues. The V end was cut by 3 bases, the J end by 7 bases, with 9 bases between. In DNA form, the CDR3 reads TGTGCCAGCAGCTTTGGGGTTGGCGGGGAGCTGTTTTTT. As protein: CASSFGVGGELFF.

The DNA of the CDR3 is TGTGCCAGCAACGCCGATCAGGGCGGTGAGCAGTTCTTC. Protein: CASNADQGGEQFF. This rearrangement joins TRBV2 to TRBJ2-1; maybe TRBD1 (5 bases). CDR3 size: 13 residues. Per the germline V gene, CDR1 is SNHLY and CDR2 is FYNNEI. V was pared by 7 bases and J by 9 bases, with 16 bases between.

For this clone: This specimen includes other DNA sequences encoding the same CDR3. The rearrangement uses TRBV2 and TRBJ2-7; possibly TRBD2 for D (6 bases). CDR1 SNHLY and CDR2 FYNNEI come from the germline V gene. The CDR3 totals 12 residues. The V and J ends lost 8 bases and 4 bases respectively, with 12 bases between them. CDR3 DNA sequence: TGTGCCAGCCGGTTGGAGGGGTACGAGCAGTACTTC. It specifies CASRLEGYEQYF.

This chain joins TRBV18 and TRBJ2-3; D is uncertain. Per the germline V gene, CDR1 is KGHSH and CDR2 is LQKENI. With 0 bases removed from V and 6 bases from J, the gap between germline ends came to 10 bases. The CDR3 is 14 amino acids. CDR3 residues: CASSPPDRADTQYF. CDR3 in DNA: TGTGCCAGCTCACCACCCGATCGAGCGGATACGCAGTATTTT.

CDR3 coding DNA: TGTGCCAGCCGGACAGGTTTGGGCCTTAATGAAAAACTGTTTTTT. Amino acids: CASRTGLGLNEKLFF. The rearrangement uses TRBV28 and TRBJ1-4, with 7 bases lining up with TRBD1. Trimming cost V 8 bases and J 4 bases; bases outside gene matches: 10. The CDR3 sequence is 15 residues long. Germline V gene data show CDR1 as MDHEN and CDR2 as SYDVKM.

V gene TRBV28 combines with J gene TRBJ1-5; possibly TRBD1 for D (6 bases). Trimming shortened V by 3 bases and J by 0 bases, and 18 bases separated the two germline ends. CDR1 is MDHEN and CDR2 is SYDVKM in the germline V gene. CDR3 length equals 18 residues. The CDR3: CASSFRKGGGLSNQPQHF. CDR3 nucleotide sequence: TGTGCCAGCAGTTTCAGGAAGGGAGGGGGTCTTAGCAATCAGCCCCAGCATTTT. The full variable domain, rest sourced from reference TRBV28 and TRBJ1-5, is DVKVTQSSRYLVKRTGEKVFLECVQDMDHENMFWYRQDPGLGLRLIYFSYDVKMKEKGDIPEGYSVSREKKERFSLILESASTNQTSMYLCASSFRKGGGLSNQPQHFGDGTRLSIL.

V usage is TRBV25-1 and J usage is TRBJ1-4; TRBD1 might be the D (5 bases). V was shortened by 4 bases and J by 12 bases, with 9 bases between the two germline ends. Germline V lookup: CDR1 MGHDK, CDR2 SYGVNS. There are 11 residues in the CDR3. For the CDR3, the DNA is TGTGCCAGCAGTGGGATGGGGGAACTGTTTTTT. This sequence encodes CASSGMGELFF.

The chain couples TRBV6-5 to TRBJ1-2; tentative D call: TRBD1 (6 bases). The V end was cut by 9 bases, the J end by 6 bases, with 14 bases between. The CDR3 covers 12 residues. CDR1 and CDR2 from the germline V gene are MNHEY and SVGAGI. CDR3 DNA sequence: TGTGCCAGTTCAGGGGAGACGAATGGCTACACCTTC. It is translated as CASSGETNGYTF.

The chain recombines TRBV9 with TRBJ1-6; D possibly corresponds to TRBD1 (6 bases). CDR3 size: 16 residues. The ends were cut back, 4 bases at V and 5 bases at J, with 16 bases in the middle. The germline V gene encodes CDR1 SGDLS and CDR2 YYNGEE. CDR3 sequence (DNA): TGTGCCAGCAGCATGAGCGGACAGCCTCATAATTCACCCCTCCACTTT. This sequence encodes CASSMSGQPHNSPLHF.

The V and J genes are TRBV7-9 and TRBJ2-1; 9 nucleotides agree with TRBD2. Germline lookup yields CDR1 SEHNR and CDR2 FQNEAQ (reference sequence). The CDR3 spans 17 residues. The junction had 13 bases not matched to a gene; V was cut back by 6 bases and J by 4 bases. Here the CDR3 reads CASSSYSGGRVYNEQFF. In DNA form, the CDR3 reads TGTGCCAGCAGTTCGTACTCCGGCGGGAGGGTGTACAATGAGCAGTTCTTC.

The chain is built from TRBV7-9 and TRBJ2-5, with a possible D match to TRBD2 (7 bases). This CDR3 has 16 amino acids. With 2 bases removed from V and 2 bases from J, the gap between germline ends came to 15 bases. Germline V gives CDR1 SEHNR, CDR2 FQNEAQ (reference sequence). CDR3 loop: CASSLRGGATQETQYF. CDR3 in DNA: TGTGCCAGCAGCTTACGTGGGGGGGCCACTCAAGAGACCCAGTACTTC.

The V and J genes are TRBV13 and TRBJ1-2, with unresolved D. This CDR3 has 13 residues. CDR1 and CDR2 from the germline V gene are PRHDT and FYEKMQ (reference sequence). V lost 3 bases and J 8 bases, leaving 13 bases between the germline ends. This chain's CDR3 is CASSFPRSAGYTF. For the CDR3, the DNA is TGTGCCAGCAGCTTCCCTCGGTCGGCAGGCTACACCTTC.

V gene TRBV20-1 combines with J gene TRBJ2-7; no clear D gene. V was cut by 7 bases and J by 3 bases, with 10 bases left in between. Germline CDR1 reads DFQATT; CDR2 reads SNEGSKA (reference sequence). The length of the CDR3 is 11 residues. The chain's CDR3 is CSVKLNYEQYF. Here the CDR3 DNA reads TGCAGTGTTAAATTGAACTACGAGCAGTACTTC.

On this clone: This sample also contains other DNA sequences that code for the same CDR3. The chain couples TRBV30 to TRBJ1-2; maybe TRBD1 (6 bases). V was pared by 0 bases and J by 7 bases, with 12 bases between. The CDR3 loop spans 13 amino acids. Germline V gene data show CDR1 as GTSNPN and CDR2 as SVGIG (reference sequence). CDR3 residues: CAWSVQGGSGYTF. In DNA, the CDR3 is TGTGCCTGGAGTGTACAAGGGGGGAGTGGCTACACCTTC.

The chain recombines TRBV7-9 with TRBJ1-4; D not certain. With 1 base removed from V and 7 bases from J, the gap between germline ends came to 13 bases. The CDR3 loop spans 15 amino acids. Germline loops: CDR1 SEHNR, CDR2 FQNEAQ (reference sequence). The CDR3 loop is CASSLVSPTAEKLFF. The CDR3, as DNA: TGTGCCAGCAGCTTAGTGTCCCCGACGGCTGAAAAACTGTTTTTT.

About this clone itself: The sample has other DNA sequences that encode this CDR3 too. The rearrangement links TRBV2 to TRBJ2-5; the D gene is possibly TRBD2 (6 bases). The CDR3 runs to 12 residues. CDR1 is SNHLY and CDR2 is FYNNEI in the germline V gene. V was pared by 8 bases and J by 5 bases, with 12 bases between. CDR3 sequence (DNA): TGTGCCAGCTCCGTCAGCGGGGAGACCCAGTACTTC. Translation: CASSVSGETQYF.

The chain carries TRBV18 and TRBJ1-2, with D tentatively TRBD1 (6 bases). Germline CDR1 KGHSH, CDR2 LQKENI. V gave up 3 bases and J gave up 8 bases, with 16 bases separating them. The CDR3 runs to 14 residues. CDR3 protein: CASSPGPGQDGYTF. The CDR3 DNA is TGTGCCAGCTCACCGGGCCCGGGACAAGACGGCTACACCTTC.

This sequence joins TRBV10-1 and TRBJ1-4; possible D gene TRBD1, 5 bases. The length of the CDR3 is 13 residues. CDR1 is WNHNN, CDR2 SYGVQD, per germline (reference sequence). Trimming shortened V by 3 bases and J by 7 bases, and 9 bases separated the two germline ends. DNA for the CDR3: TGCGCCAGCAGTGAACAGGAGGGTGAAAAACTGTTTTTT. Residues: CASSEQEGEKLFF.

This chain connects TRBV6-1 to TRBJ1-6; D perhaps matches TRBD1 (5 bases). The CDR3 has 14 residues. From germline, CDR1 is MNHNS and CDR2 SASEGT. V was trimmed by 4 bases and J by 9 bases, leaving 13 bases between them. Written as DNA, the CDR3 is TGTGCCAGCAGTGTGGACATTATCGGTTCACCCCTCCACTTT. Translating it yields CASSVDIIGSPLHF.

The chain is built from TRBV4-1 and TRBJ2-7; 11 bases agree with TRBD2. The CDR3 spans 17 residues. V was pared by 1 base and J by 2 bases, with 7 bases of the junction left unmatched. Germline V CDR1 and CDR2: MGHRA, YSYEKL. The CDR3 nucleotides read TGCGCCAGCAGCCAAGGTGCGCTAGCGGGGGGAACCTACGAGCAGTACTTC. Residues: CASSQGALAGGTYEQYF.

This chain links TRBV27 with TRBJ2-7; TRBD2 aligns across 10 bases. This CDR3 spans 15 amino acids. The V gene end was trimmed by 3 bases and the J gene end by 6 bases; junction bases not matched to a gene: 8. Germline V gives CDR1 MNHEY, CDR2 SMNVEV (reference sequence). CDR3 amino acids: CASSFFSSGRREQYF. The CDR3, as DNA: TGTGCCAGCAGTTTCTTCTCTAGCGGGAGACGCGAGCAGTACTTC.

The chain carries TRBV27 and TRBJ1-3, with D unresolved. In germline, CDR1 is MNHEY, CDR2 SMNVEV (reference sequence). V was clipped by 9 bases and J by 1 base, with 10 bases between them. This CDR3 comprises 13 residues. For the CDR3, the DNA is TGTGCCAGTGGGGTTCTATCTGGAAACACCATATATTTT. It is translated as CASGVLSGNTIYF.

J is TRBJ1-4 and V is TRBV9, with D perhaps TRBD1 (5 bases). Germline-derived CDR1 and CDR2 are SGDLS and YYNGEE. The CDR3 covers 15 residues. V was pared by 4 bases and J by 8 bases, with 18 bases between. The CDR3 protein is CASSPGDSVGEKLFF. CDR3 DNA: TGTGCCAGCAGCCCGGGGGACTCGGTAGGGGAAAAACTGTTTTTT.

The table lists this clone with a count of one. Within the sample, other DNA sequences also encode this same CDR3. The rearrangement uses TRBV6-5 and TRBJ2-5, with 7 bases fitting TRBD1. Germline V lookup: CDR1 MNHEY, CDR2 SVGAGI. Trimming removed 5 bases from V and 4 bases from J; junction bases left unmatched: 4. The CDR3 has 13 residues. The CDR3 DNA reads TGTGCCAGCAGTCGACAGGGTGGAGAGACCCAGTACTTC. Protein sequence: CASSRQGGETQYF.

The chain couples TRBV6-6 to TRBJ1-6, with 9 bases that match TRBD1. Trimming cost V 5 bases and J 12 bases; bases outside gene matches: 8. Germline V gene lookup returns CDR1 MNHNY and CDR2 SVGAGI (reference sequence). The CDR3 is made up of 14 amino acids. This chain's CDR3 is CASSTGTGNRPLHF. CDR3 DNA: TGTGCCAGCAGTACCGGGACAGGGAATAGACCCCTCCACTTT.

The V gene is TRBV7-2, the J gene TRBJ2-7; 9 nucleotides match TRBD1. The junction had 15 bases not matched to a gene; V was cut back by 4 bases and J by 2 bases. The CDR3 extends over 18 amino acids. Germline CDR1 reads SGHTA; CDR2 reads FQGNSA. CDR3 nucleotides: TGTGCCAGCAGCTCCCAGGCCCTAAACAGGGGGCATCCCTACGAGCAGTACTTC. Protein: CASSSQALNRGHPYEQYF.

V is TRBV5-4 and J is TRBJ2-7; TRBD2 agrees at 8 bases. CDR1 SGHNT and CDR2 YYREEE come from the germline V gene (reference sequence). V lost 2 bases to trimming and J lost 3 bases; unmatched junction nucleotides: 10. The CDR3 length is 16 residues. The CDR3 spells CASSLGGGTTRYEQYF. CDR3 DNA sequence: TGTGCCAGCAGCTTAGGCGGGGGGACTACTCGCTACGAGCAGTACTTC.

This chain joins TRBV4-1 and TRBJ1-4; D uncertain. V lost 0 bases to trimming and J lost 3 bases, with 14 bases between them. The CDR3 sequence is 17 residues long. CDR1 is MGHRA, CDR2 YSYEKL, per germline. The CDR3 DNA reads as TGCGCCAGCAGCCAAGATTGGGTCGCAGCCTCTAATGAAAAACTGTTTTTT. It codes for CASSQDWVAASNEKLFF.